Listed below are T cell receptor beta chains from one sample, sequenced in a study of T cells after yellow fever vaccination. TCRdb independently ran MiXCR on the 5' RACE reads; one entry per CDR3 protein. There are 120,000 or so distinct CDR3 sequences in the sample; 13% to 15% occur only once, and about 42% lies in the top ten. This sample comprised CD8+ T cells sorted from PBMCs, obtained 5 days after the yellow fever booster vaccination. The source is a man between 18 and 29 years old who received the YFV17D yellow fever vaccine. CDR3s include the opening cysteine and the closing phenylalanine or tryptophan. Fields, in order: clone size, V gene, J gene, D gene, CDR3 protein, CDR3 DNA. The D gene is left open where the match is weak. Size is omitted from some rows. Given values are once, few, many or a class for expanded clones.

clone_size: -
v_call: TRBV20-1
j_call: TRBJ2-5
d_call: -
cdr3_aa: CSARARQGEETQYF
cdr3_nt: TGCAGTGCTAGAGCCAGGCAGGGAGAGGAGACCCAGTACTTC

clone_size: -
v_call: TRBV6-6
j_call: TRBJ1-2
d_call: -
cdr3_aa: CASSPRQVYGYTF
cdr3_nt: TGTGCCAGCAGTCCCCGACAGGTGTATGGCTACACCTTC

clone_size: few
v_call: TRBV10-3
j_call: TRBJ2-5
d_call: -
cdr3_aa: CAISEFSQETQYF
cdr3_nt: TGTGCCATCAGTGAGTTCTCACAAGAGACCCAGTACTTC

clone_size: many
v_call: TRBV5-1
j_call: TRBJ2-1
d_call: TRBD1
cdr3_aa: CASSDGQGLYNEQFF
cdr3_nt: TGCGCCAGCAGCGACGGACAGGGTCTGTACAATGAGCAGTTCTTC

clone_size: -
v_call: TRBV28
j_call: TRBJ2-3
d_call: -
cdr3_aa: CASSFGASTDTQYF
cdr3_nt: TGTGCCAGCAGTTTTGGGGCGAGCACAGATACGCAGTATTTT

clone_size: few
v_call: TRBV13
j_call: TRBJ2-7
d_call: -
cdr3_aa: CASSLGGQGNSYEQYF
cdr3_nt: TGTGCCAGCAGCTTAGGCGGGCAGGGGAATTCCTACGAGCAGTACTTC

clone_size: few
v_call: TRBV6-1
j_call: TRBJ1-5
d_call: -
cdr3_aa: CASSDGGPGLPQHF
cdr3_nt: TGTGCCAGCAGTGATGGGGGGCCCGGGTTGCCCCAGCATTTT

clone_size: few
v_call: TRBV12-3/TRBV12-4
j_call: TRBJ2-2
d_call: TRBD1
cdr3_aa: CASQPTGGSITGELFF
cdr3_nt: TGTGCCAGCCAACCCACAGGGGGCAGTATCACCGGGGAGCTGTTTTTT

clone_size: many
v_call: TRBV3-1
j_call: TRBJ2-3
d_call: TRBD2
cdr3_aa: CASSPSGGATDTQYF
cdr3_nt: TGTGCCAGCAGCCCTAGCGGGGGGGCCACAGATACGCAGTATTTT

clone_size: -
v_call: TRBV7-6
j_call: TRBJ2-2
d_call: TRBD2
cdr3_aa: CASSSTHLPSGGNTGELFF
cdr3_nt: TGTGCCAGCAGCTCAACCCACCTCCCTAGCGGGGGGAACACCGGGGAGCTGTTTTTT

clone_size: few
v_call: TRBV2
j_call: TRBJ2-4
d_call: -
cdr3_aa: CASSEGMGLTQNIQYF
cdr3_nt: TGTGCCAGCAGTGAAGGAATGGGGCTGACACAAAACATTCAGTACTTC

clone_size: -
v_call: TRBV7-2
j_call: TRBJ2-1
d_call: -
cdr3_aa: CASSLAGMSYNEQFF
cdr3_nt: TGTGCCAGCAGCTTAGCGGGGATGTCCTACAATGAGCAGTTCTTC

clone_size: -
v_call: TRBV27
j_call: TRBJ1-5
d_call: -
cdr3_aa: CASSPGGGPPHNKPQHF
cdr3_nt: TGTGCCAGCAGTCCCGGGGGGGGTCCCCCCCACAATAAGCCCCAGCATTTT

clone_size: -
v_call: TRBV2
j_call: TRBJ1-1
d_call: -
cdr3_aa: CASSEAVRGGNNEAFF
cdr3_nt: TGTGCCAGCAGTGAAGCGGTCAGGGGCGGGAATAATGAAGCTTTCTTT

clone_size: -
v_call: TRBV12-3/TRBV12-4
j_call: TRBJ2-3
d_call: TRBD1
cdr3_aa: CASSPRQGAGDTQYF
cdr3_nt: TGTGCCAGCAGTCCGCGACAGGGGGCAGGAGATACGCAGTATTTT

clone_size: -
v_call: TRBV2
j_call: TRBJ1-2
d_call: -
cdr3_aa: CATPPGRLYANYGYTF
cdr3_nt: TGTGCCACACCACCGGGACGCCTCTACGCTAACTATGGCTACACCTTC

clone_size: -
v_call: TRBV4-2
j_call: TRBJ2-7
d_call: -
cdr3_aa: CASSQAPRGDEQYF
cdr3_nt: TGTGCCAGCAGCCAAGCCCCTCGCGGGGACGAGCAGTACTTC

clone_size: many
v_call: TRBV12-3/TRBV12-4
j_call: TRBJ1-6
d_call: -
cdr3_aa: CASSPGNNSPLHF
cdr3_nt: TGTGCCAGCAGTCCCGGAAATAATTCACCCCTCCACTTT

clone_size: many
v_call: TRBV20-1
j_call: TRBJ2-1
d_call: -
cdr3_aa: CSARGLRANNEQFF
cdr3_nt: TGCAGTGCTAGAGGATTGCGGGCTAACAATGAGCAGTTCTTC

clone_size: -
v_call: TRBV7-2
j_call: TRBJ2-5
d_call: TRBD2
cdr3_aa: CASSLRDYGETQYF
cdr3_nt: TGTGCCAGCAGCTTAAGGGACTACGGCGAGACCCAGTACTTC

clone_size: -
v_call: TRBV5-6
j_call: TRBJ2-7
d_call: TRBD1
cdr3_aa: CASSETGNHEQYF
cdr3_nt: TGTGCCAGCAGCGAGACAGGGAACCACGAGCAGTACTTC

clone_size: few
v_call: TRBV4-2
j_call: TRBJ1-2
d_call: TRBD1
cdr3_aa: CASSRGIGDRIYGYTF
cdr3_nt: TGTGCCAGCAGCCGGGGGATCGGGGACAGGATCTATGGCTACACCTTC

clone_size: -
v_call: TRBV21-1
j_call: TRBJ1-5
d_call: -
cdr3_aa: CASSKRAPGQGKPQHF
cdr3_nt: TGTGCCAGCAGCAAACGGGCCCCGGGACAGGGGAAGCCCCAGCATTTT

clone_size: few
v_call: TRBV20-1
j_call: TRBJ2-2
d_call: -
cdr3_aa: CSAREANTGELFF
cdr3_nt: TGCAGTGCTAGAGAAGCGAACACCGGGGAGCTGTTTTTT

clone_size: few
v_call: TRBV6-2/TRBV6-3
j_call: TRBJ1-4
d_call: TRBD1
cdr3_aa: CASSSRTGREKLFF
cdr3_nt: TGTGCCAGCAGTTCAAGGACAGGGCGGGAAAAACTGTTTTTT

clone_size: -
v_call: TRBV12-3/TRBV12-4
j_call: TRBJ2-3
d_call: -
cdr3_aa: CASSAGPADTQYF
cdr3_nt: TGTGCCAGCAGCGCGGGACCCGCAGATACGCAGTATTTT

clone_size: -
v_call: TRBV4-2
j_call: TRBJ1-2
d_call: TRBD1
cdr3_aa: CASSPGTGPAGYTF
cdr3_nt: TGTGCCAGCAGCCCGGGGACAGGTCCGGCGGGCTACACCTTC

clone_size: many
v_call: TRBV5-1
j_call: TRBJ2-5
d_call: TRBD1
cdr3_aa: CASSLAQGQAETQYF
cdr3_nt: TGCGCCAGCAGCTTGGCTCAGGGACAGGCGGAGACCCAGTACTTC

clone_size: -
v_call: TRBV7-2
j_call: TRBJ2-1
d_call: TRBD1
cdr3_aa: CASSYGTGPQQFF
cdr3_nt: TGTGCCAGCAGCTACGGGACAGGGCCTCAGCAGTTCTTC

clone_size: -
v_call: TRBV3-1
j_call: TRBJ1-1
d_call: -
cdr3_aa: CASSQSGGGHTEAFF
cdr3_nt: TGTGCCAGCAGCCAATCGGGAGGTGGCCACACTGAAGCTTTCTTT

clone_size: -
v_call: TRBV15
j_call: TRBJ1-2
d_call: -
cdr3_aa: CATSRDLSGGESYGYTF
cdr3_nt: TGTGCCACCAGCAGAGATCTGTCGGGGGGTGAGAGCTATGGCTACACCTTC

clone_size: -
v_call: TRBV20-1
j_call: TRBJ2-2
d_call: -
cdr3_aa: CRKSLGGKSGSGGELFF
cdr3_nt: TGCAGGAAATCTTTGGGGGGCAAATCGGGCTCCGGCGGGGAGCTGTTTTTT

clone_size: many
v_call: TRBV30
j_call: TRBJ2-1
d_call: TRBD2
cdr3_aa: CAWGLAGAGEQFF
cdr3_nt: TGTGCCTGGGGACTAGCGGGGGCTGGAGAGCAGTTCTTC

clone_size: few
v_call: TRBV9
j_call: TRBJ2-3
d_call: -
cdr3_aa: CASSPHGGGPDTQYF
cdr3_nt: TGTGCCAGCAGCCCCCATGGAGGGGGGCCAGATACGCAGTATTTT

clone_size: many
v_call: TRBV29-1
j_call: TRBJ1-3
d_call: TRBD1
cdr3_aa: CSVSRTGGGRNTIYF
cdr3_nt: TGCAGCGTCTCCCGGACAGGGGGTGGAAGAAACACCATATATTTT

clone_size: few
v_call: TRBV7-9
j_call: TRBJ2-1
d_call: TRBD2
cdr3_aa: CASSYPGGGNEQFF
cdr3_nt: TGTGCCAGCAGTTACCCCGGGGGAGGGAATGAGCAGTTCTTC

clone_size: -
v_call: TRBV6-2/TRBV6-3
j_call: TRBJ2-3
d_call: -
cdr3_aa: CASGLPWDTQYF
cdr3_nt: TGTGCCAGCGGTCTACCCTGGGATACGCAGTATTTT

clone_size: many
v_call: TRBV4-1
j_call: TRBJ2-7
d_call: -
cdr3_aa: CASSQGPGATYEQYF
cdr3_nt: TGCGCCAGCAGCCAAGGCCCCGGGGCCACCTACGAGCAGTACTTC

clone_size: many
v_call: TRBV7-6
j_call: TRBJ2-7
d_call: -
cdr3_aa: CASSLAQQESYEQYF
cdr3_nt: TGTGCCAGCAGCTTAGCACAACAGGAGTCCTACGAGCAGTACTTC

clone_size: few
v_call: TRBV6-1
j_call: TRBJ2-3
d_call: -
cdr3_aa: CASSDPAGGGAFGTDTQYF
cdr3_nt: TGTGCCAGCAGTGACCCCGCAGGAGGGGGGGCCTTCGGCACAGATACGCAGTATTTT

clone_size: -
v_call: TRBV12-3/TRBV12-4
j_call: TRBJ1-3
d_call: -
cdr3_aa: CASTSTGDSGNTIYF
cdr3_nt: TGTGCCAGCACCTCGACAGGCGACTCTGGAAACACCATATATTTT

clone_size: many
v_call: TRBV7-2
j_call: TRBJ2-7
d_call: -
cdr3_aa: CASRFGTPYEQYF
cdr3_nt: TGTGCCAGCAGGTTCGGGACTCCGTACGAGCAGTACTTC

clone_size: many
v_call: TRBV6-5
j_call: TRBJ2-3
d_call: -
cdr3_aa: CASRGHDSDTQYF
cdr3_nt: TGTGCCAGCCGGGGGCATGATTCCGATACGCAGTATTTT

clone_size: -
v_call: TRBV11-2
j_call: TRBJ2-2
d_call: -
cdr3_aa: CASSHGGELFF
cdr3_nt: TGTGCCAGCAGCCACGGAGGGGAGCTGTTTTTT

clone_size: many
v_call: TRBV7-2
j_call: TRBJ1-5
d_call: -
cdr3_aa: CASSSRGWNQPQHF
cdr3_nt: TGTGCCAGCAGCTCCAGGGGATGGAATCAGCCCCAGCATTTT

clone_size: many
v_call: TRBV7-2
j_call: TRBJ2-7
d_call: -
cdr3_aa: CASSWAYEQYF
cdr3_nt: TGTGCCAGCTCATGGGCTTACGAGCAGTACTTC

clone_size: many
v_call: TRBV28
j_call: TRBJ1-2
d_call: -
cdr3_aa: CASSPPDRQNYGYTF
cdr3_nt: TGTGCCAGCAGCCCCCCTGACAGGCAGAACTATGGCTACACCTTC

clone_size: -
v_call: TRBV11-2
j_call: TRBJ2-7
d_call: TRBD1
cdr3_aa: CASSQGTGSSYEQYF
cdr3_nt: TGTGCCAGCAGCCAGGGGACAGGGAGCTCCTACGAGCAGTACTTC

clone_size: -
v_call: TRBV20-1
j_call: TRBJ2-1
d_call: TRBD2
cdr3_aa: CSARDPRAGAHNEQFF
cdr3_nt: TGCAGTGCTAGAGATCCCAGAGCGGGGGCCCACAATGAGCAGTTCTTC

clone_size: -
v_call: TRBV4-1
j_call: TRBJ1-1
d_call: -
cdr3_aa: CASSREGENTEAFF
cdr3_nt: TGCGCCAGCAGCCGTGAGGGGGAGAACACTGAAGCTTTCTTT

clone_size: -
v_call: TRBV12-3/TRBV12-4
j_call: TRBJ2-3
d_call: -
cdr3_aa: CASSPAEHTDTQYF
cdr3_nt: TGTGCCAGCAGCCCCGCGGAGCACACAGATACGCAGTATTTT

clone_size: -
v_call: TRBV15
j_call: TRBJ2-1
d_call: -
cdr3_aa: CATSTGSFRHEQFF
cdr3_nt: TGTGCCACCAGCACTGGCTCGTTTAGGCATGAGCAGTTCTTC

clone_size: -
v_call: TRBV20-1
j_call: TRBJ2-1
d_call: -
cdr3_aa: CSASAATYNEQFF
cdr3_nt: TGCAGTGCCTCGGCGGCTACCTACAATGAGCAGTTCTTC

clone_size: few
v_call: TRBV5-1
j_call: TRBJ2-1
d_call: -
cdr3_aa: CASSSQGEEAKQFF
cdr3_nt: TGCGCCAGCAGCTCTCAGGGGGAGGAGGCAAAGCAGTTCTTC

clone_size: few
v_call: TRBV12-3/TRBV12-4
j_call: TRBJ2-1
d_call: -
cdr3_aa: CASGGDDEQFF
cdr3_nt: TGTGCCAGCGGAGGGGACGATGAGCAGTTCTTC